This record concerns one T cell receptor beta chain sequence. V was clipped by 6 bases and J by 7 bases, with 18 bases between them. The length of the CDR3 is 14 residues. TCR beta sequencing was performed on blood CD8+ and CD4+ T cells. The sample originates from a study of CD8 T cells in Susac syndrome. RNA totalling about 0.45 to 1 ug underwent reverse transcription with random hexamers. An immunoSEQ multiplex PCR generated amplified TCR beta CDR3 products spanning 54 Vbeta and 13 Jbeta. TCRdb reanalysed the immunoSEQ multiplex PCR reads using MiXCR and keeps one entry per CDR3 protein. Here the sample spans some 65,000 distinct CDR3 sequences, around 95% being singletons.

The rearrangement links TRBV12-3 or TRBV12-4 to TRBJ1-2, with D perhaps TRBD1 (5 bases). The source of this sequence is a human donor with multiple sclerosis. The sequenced sample consisted of CD8+ T cells from PBMCs. The CDR3 region is CASSTGPRMGGYTF. The CDR3 nucleotides are TGTGCCAGCAGCACGGGACCGCGGATGGGTGGCTACACCTTC.